Listed below are T cell receptor beta chains from one sample, sequenced in a study of cytomegalovirus exposure and HLA in healthy donors. Assay used: immunoSEQ multiplex PCR; TCRdb lists only in-frame clones, some missing. In the table there are tens of thousands of clones, 82% of which are singletons. The specimen was PBMCs. The receptors come from a woman between 18 and 29 years old in good health and CMV-seropositive. CDR3s include the opening cysteine and the closing phenylalanine or tryptophan. D genes are given only for firm matches. Rows may omit the clone size; those that give it use once, few, many or a size class.

size	V	length	D	J	DNA	CDR3
NA	TRBV27	15	NA	TRBJ1-4	TGTGCCAGCAGTCCGGGAACAGGGTGGGATGAAAAACTGTTTTTT	CASSPGTGWDEKLFF
NA	TRBV9	15	NA	TRBJ1-3	TGTGCCAGCAGCCGGGGGGACCGACCTGGAAACACCATATATTTT	CASSRGDRPGNTIYF
NA	TRBV18	15	TRBD1	TRBJ2-2	TGTGCCAGCTCACGCCGGGACAGCACCACCGGGGAGCTGTTTTTT	CASSRRDSTTGELFF
NA	TRBV9	16	TRBD2	TRBJ2-5	TGTGCCAGCAGCGTAGACGGTCGGGGGGGCTTGGAGACCCAGTACTTC	CASSVDGRGGLETQYF
NA	TRBV29-1	15	TRBD1	TRBJ2-7	TGCAGCGTTGAAGACAGGGACAGACTGACCTACGAGCAGTACTTC	CSVEDRDRLTYEQYF
NA	TRBV19	14	NA	TRBJ2-5	TGTGCCAGTAGTATACCGGGGGGCTCCCCGACCCAGTACTTC	CASSIPGGSPTQYF
NA	TRBV11-2	12	NA	TRBJ2-7	TGTGCCAGCAGCTTCATGGGCTACGAGCAGTACTTC	CASSFMGYEQYF
NA	TRBV19	18	TRBD1	TRBJ1-4	TGTGCCAGTAGTCCTCGAAGTCCCGGGACAGGGATCAGAGAAAAACTGTTTTTT	CASSPRSPGTGIREKLFF
NA	TRBV19	15	TRBD1	TRBJ1-6	TGTGCCAGTAGTGTGGGACAGTCGTATAATTCACCCCTCCACTTT	CASSVGQSYNSPLHF
NA	TRBV11-2	11	NA	TRBJ2-5	TGTGCCAGCAGCCTCGGGGAGACCCAGTACTTC	CASSLGETQYF
NA	TRBV7-6	13	NA	TRBJ2-7	TGTGCCAGCAGCTTATTCACAGGCTACGAGCAGTACTTC	CASSLFTGYEQYF
NA	TRBV7-2	15	NA	TRBJ2-5	TGTGCCAGCAGCTTCCCTCCGGGTCCCCCCGGGGCCCAGTACTTC	CASSFPPGPPGAQYF
NA	TRBV5-1	14	NA	TRBJ2-3	TGCGCCAGCAGCTTGGTTCAGGGAACAGATACGCAGTATTTT	CASSLVQGTDTQYF
few	TRBV4-1	14	TRBD1	TRBJ2-5	TGCGCCAGCAGCCAAGATTGGGACAGTAAGACCCAGTACTTC	CASSQDWDSKTQYF